This TCR beta chain was profiled in a study of beta chain features in type 1 diabetes. Study background: Over all samples combined, some 99,000,000 sorted cells were examined. Study-wide points: Whether HLA type influences TCRB rearrangement remained unresolved here.

Expressed TCRB transcripts were sequenced because the isolated RNA had all been reverse transcribed beforehand. The assay was immunoSEQ multiplex PCR, and TCRdb's table has in-frame clones only and misses some. The data show 200,000 to 300,000 clones, 13% to 15% seen once. This clone was observed a handful of times. Its matching antigen is unknown. CDR3 size: 16 residues. Germline trimming cut 7 bases from V and 4 bases from J; bases unmatched to any gene: 11. Germline loops: CDR1 SGHDT, CDR2 YYEEEE. The chain has TRBV5-6 and TRBJ2-5; 12 bases are a match to TRBD2. This TCR came from a woman aged 40 to 49 in good health. The sequencing sample was made of naive CD4+ T cells from blood. The CDR3, as DNA: TGTGCCAGCCGCCGACTAGCGGGGGCACCAGGAGAGACCCAGTACTTC. Protein: CASRRLAGAPGETQYF.